The TCR beta chain described here comes from a study of blood T cell repertoires in COVID-19. Study at large: From the United States, Italy and Spain came samples of acute and convalescent COVID-19.

Cohort placement rested on clinical history that participants reported themselves. Per the authors' pipeline: Counts of nucleated cells, estimated from reference gene primer amplification, were obtained. Clones were sequenced by immunoSEQ multiplex PCR, and TCRdb holds only the in-frame ones, with some missing. The V and J calls and clone size were taken over from that table, and D and trimming were inferred from the DNA. The data contain 300,000 to 500,000 clones, approximately 88% of them seen just once; the ten biggest clones take up around 0.91%. Germline loops: CDR1 SGHNT, CDR2 YYREEE (reference sequence). The CDR3 sequence is 16 residues long. V lost 4 bases and J 4 bases, leaving 20 bases between the germline ends.

The sequencing input was PBMCs or T cells enriched from blood (not recorded which). The TCR was taken from a woman aged 25 to 39 with acute COVID-19. V is TRBV5-4 and J is TRBJ1-1; tentative D call: TRBD1 (5 bases). CDR3 bases: TGTGCCAGCAGCCCCGATGGAGGGGCGCGCGGCACTGAAGCTTTCTTT. It translates to CASSPDGGARGTEAFF.